The 29 T cell receptor beta chains listed next were all sequenced from one sample in a study of cytomegalovirus exposure and HLA in healthy donors. Vbeta (60) and Jbeta (13) primers were used in the PCR. Some clones are missing from TCRdb's copy, which holds only in-frame ones; the method was immunoSEQ multiplex PCR. The sample records roughly 120,000 clones, roughly two thirds being singletons. Sequencing input: PBMCs. The receptors originated from a man aged 25-45 years in good health and CMV-seropositive.

The CDR3 here is CASSRGDLGPEQFF. The CDR3 region has the DNA TGCGCCAGCAGCCGGGGGGACTTGGGCCCTGAGCAGTTCTTC. The chain links TRBV5-1 to TRBJ2-1; TRBD2 aligns across 7 bases. Germline trimming cut 4 bases from V and 9 bases from J; bases unmatched to any gene: 10. CDR3 length equals 14 residues. From germline, CDR1 is SGHRS and CDR2 YFSETQ.

This clone was observed a few times. The chain has TRBV6-7 and TRBJ1-2, with 9 bases that match TRBD1. TRBV6-7 is marked as an open reading frame, function uncertain. Losses at the gene ends were 6 bases for V and 0 bases for J; bases not matched to a gene: 5. The CDR3 sequence is 15 residues long. CDR3 DNA sequence: TGTGCCAGCAGCCAGGGACAGGGCGCTAACTATGGCTACACCTTC. Its translation: CASSQGQGANYGYTF.

There are a few counts of this clone. This chain joins TRBV5-1 and TRBJ2-2, with D perhaps matching TRBD1 (5 bases). This CDR3 has 14 amino acids. CDR1 and CDR2 from the germline V gene are SGHRS and YFSETQ. Trimming took 2 bases from V and 4 from J, leaving 9 bases between them. CDR3 region: CASSLGQITGELFF. The CDR3 bases are TGCGCCAGCAGCTTAGGACAAATCACCGGGGAGCTGTTTTTT.

The genes are TRBV5-4 and TRBJ2-5; the match to TRBD1 covers 9 bases. The assigned J gene may be wrong: the sequence end matches TRBJ2-7 better. This CDR3 region has 15 residues. Germline values: CDR1 SGHNT, CDR2 YYREEE (reference sequence). The CDR3: CASTTRDRVSYEQYF. The CDR3 region has the DNA TGTGCCAGCACCACAAGGGACAGGGTCTCCTACGAGCAGTACTTC.

J is TRBJ2-1 and V is TRBV6-5, with TRBD1 matching 7 bases. The CDR3 is made up of 13 amino acids. With V trimmed by 8 bases and J by 7 bases, 8 bases remained unmatched. From germline, CDR1 is MNHEY and CDR2 SVGAGI. This CDR3 is CASGPGGWNEQFF. DNA for the CDR3: TGTGCCAGCGGACCAGGGGGATGGAATGAGCAGTTCTTC.

The chain couples TRBV6-1 to TRBJ1-5; D gene ambiguous. The CDR3 extends over 14 amino acids. With 6 bases removed from V and 6 bases from J, the gap between germline ends came to 15 bases. In germline, CDR1 is MNHNS, CDR2 SASEGT. CDR3 sequence (DNA): TGTGCCAGCAGCCTGTCCGGGGTGGGTCAGCCCCAGCATTTT. Translating it yields CASSLSGVGQPQHF.

This sequence joins TRBV27 and TRBJ2-1; 13 bases are a match to TRBD2. Germline trimming cut 3 bases from V and 6 bases from J; bases unmatched to any gene: 8. Germline CDR1 reads MNHEY; CDR2 reads SMNVEV (reference sequence). This CDR3 spans 17 amino acids. The CDR3 here is CASSLLWTSGRGNEQFF. CDR3 sequence (DNA): TGTGCCAGCAGTTTGCTTTGGACTAGCGGGAGAGGCAATGAGCAGTTCTTC.

The CDR3 loop reads CASSESQTGYNSPLHF. The CDR3, as DNA: TGTGCCAGCAGTGAAAGTCAGACAGGGTATAATTCACCCCTCCACTTT. This sequence joins TRBV2 and TRBJ1-6; 7 nucleotides align to TRBD1. Germline lookup yields CDR1 SNHLY and CDR2 FYNNEI. The junction had 5 bases not matched to a gene; V was cut back by 2 bases and J by 4 bases. The CDR3 is made up of 16 amino acids. The full variable domain, completed using reference TRBV2 and TRBJ1-6, is EPEVTQTPSHQVTQMGQEVILRCVPISNHLYFYWYRQILGQKVEFLVSFYNNEISEKSEIFDDQFSVERPDGSNFTLKIRSTKLEDSAMYFCASSESQTGYNSPLHFGNGTRLTVT.

The gene calls are TRBV7-2 and TRBJ1-2; no clear D gene. The CDR3 has 13 residues. The germline V and J ends were trimmed by 1 base and 8 bases, with 11 bases remaining between them. CDR1 is SGHTA, CDR2 FQGNSA, per germline. This CDR3 is CASSLDRRQGYTF. In DNA form, the CDR3 reads TGTGCCAGCAGCTTAGACCGTCGTCAGGGCTACACCTTC.

The CDR3 DNA sequence: TGTGCCAGTAGTATTAGATTCGGGCAGATAAACCCGGCGGGGGACTATGGCTACACCTTC. Protein product: CASSIRFGQINPAGDYGYTF. V gene TRBV19 combines with J gene TRBJ1-2; tentatively, D is TRBD1 (5 bases). Looked up from germline, CDR1 is LNHDA and CDR2 is SQIVND (reference sequence). The ends were cut back, 3 bases at V and 3 bases at J, with 29 bases in the middle. The CDR3 sequence is 20 residues long.

The chain is built from TRBV2 and TRBJ2-5; TRBD1 might be the D (6 bases). This CDR3 contains 17 residues. Germline CDR1 SNHLY, CDR2 FYNNEI. V lost 4 bases, J lost 1 base, and 19 bases lay in between. The CDR3 DNA sequence: TGTGCCAGCAGTGGGACGCGGTACAGGGATACCCAAGAGACCCAGTACTTC. Protein: CASSGTRYRDTQETQYF.

CDR3 sequence reads: CAWAVASGIGDTQYF. The CDR3 DNA reads TGTGCCTGGGCTGTGGCTAGCGGTATAGGGGATACGCAGTATTTT. The rearrangement links TRBV30 to TRBJ2-3; TRBD2 aligns across 7 bases. The V gene's germline CDR1 is GTSNPN and CDR2 SVGIG (reference sequence). The CDR3 has 15 residues. Trimming cost V 5 bases and J 6 bases; bases outside gene matches: 14. Filled out from reference TRBV30 and TRBJ2-3, the complete variable domain reads SQTIHQWPATLVQPVGSPLSLECTVEGTSNPNLYWYRQAAGRGLQLLFYSVGIGQISSEVPQNLSASRPQDRQFILSSKKLLLSDSGFYLCAWAVASGIGDTQYFGPGTRLTVL.

The CDR3 loop is CANRGSGRVWEQYF. The DNA for the CDR3 is TGTGCCAACCGGGGGAGCGGGAGGGTGTGGGAGCAGTACTTC. V gene TRBV21-1 combines with J gene TRBJ2-7; TRBD2, the D gene given by the table, was not confirmed from the DNA. TRBV21-1 represents a pseudogene. This CDR3 contains 14 residues.

V gene TRBV27 combines with J gene TRBJ2-1, with 12 bases aligning to TRBD2. The length of the CDR3 is 15 residues. CDR1 and CDR2 from the germline V gene are MNHEY and SMNVEV (reference sequence). After removal of 8 bases from V and 8 bases from J, the junction contained 10 bases not matched to a gene. The CDR3 DNA follows: TGTGCCAGCGGCCGACTAGCGGGAGTTCTGCATGAGCAGTTCTTC. Its protein product is CASGRLAGVLHEQFF.

The chain employs TRBV5-1 and TRBJ2-1, with a weak D call TRBD2 (5 bases). The CDR3 spans 14 residues. Between the trimmed V and J ends, which lost 2 bases and 3 bases, there was a span of 9 bases. Looked up from germline, CDR1 is SGHRS and CDR2 is YFSETQ. The CDR3 DNA sequence: TGCGCCAGCAGCTTTGCGGGCCTCTACAATGAGCAGTTCTTC. Translation: CASSFAGLYNEQFF.

This clone was seen more than once but under ten times. This sequence joins TRBV7-3 and TRBJ2-5; 8 positions agree with TRBD2. The CDR3 contains 16 residues. Trimming cost V 2 bases and J 4 bases; bases outside gene matches: 9. From germline, CDR1 is SGHTA and CDR2 FQGTGA. CDR3 region: CASSLRGSGRGETQYF. The CDR3 DNA sequence: TGTGCCAGCAGCTTACGGGGAAGCGGGAGAGGAGAGACCCAGTACTTC.

The chain has TRBV7-8 and TRBJ1-1; 7 bases are a match to TRBD1. The CDR3 spans 15 residues. The J segment lost 5 bases and the V segment lost 5 bases, leaving 11 bases of the junction unmatched. In germline, CDR1 is SGHVS, CDR2 FQNEAQ. The CDR3 bases are TGTGCCAGCAGCACAGACAGGGCTGGATGGACTGAAGCTTTCTTT. This sequence encodes CASSTDRAGWTEAFF.

The CDR3 region is CASSHQGSLLYEQYF. The CDR3 DNA is TGTGCCAGCAGCCATCAGGGATCTCTCCTCTACGAGCAGTACTTC. The chain recombines TRBV5-4 with TRBJ2-7; D is possibly TRBD1 (5 bases). Trimming took 4 bases from V and 3 from J, leaving 17 bases between them. The CDR3 has 15 residues. Germline assignment: CDR1 SGHNT and CDR2 YYREEE (reference sequence).

About this clone: At one boundary the junction diverges from the germline segment, which might be a read error. Different DNA sequences within this sample yield the same CDR3. The rearrangement joins TRBV6-5 to TRBJ1-5, with D possibly TRBD1 on 6 matching bases. Germline V lookup: CDR1 MNHEY, CDR2 SVGAGI. CDR3 length: 13 amino acids. The CDR3 protein is CASRQDQYQPQHF. The CDR3 bases are TGCGCCAGCCGACAGGACCAGTATCAGCCCCAGCATTTT.

The rearrangement joins TRBV18 to TRBJ2-7, with no clear D. CDR3 length: 13 amino acids. Between the trimmed V and J ends, which lost 2 bases and 5 bases, there was a span of 10 bases. The germline gives CDR1 KGHSH, CDR2 LQKENI. CDR3 sequence reads: CASSPDLQDEQYF. In DNA form, the CDR3 reads TGTGCCAGCTCACCAGACCTCCAGGACGAGCAGTACTTC.

V gene TRBV2 combines with J gene TRBJ2-5; 8 nucleotides match TRBD1. Germline V gives CDR1 SNHLY, CDR2 FYNNEI. V lost 8 bases, J lost 3 bases, and 8 bases stayed unmatched. This CDR3 region has 14 residues. The CDR3 region is CASSKQGAKETQYF. CDR3 nucleotides: TGTGCCAGCTCGAAGCAGGGGGCTAAAGAGACCCAGTACTTC.

The V gene is TRBV9, the J gene TRBJ2-6, with D uncertain. The CDR3 covers 14 residues. Germline assignment: CDR1 SGDLS and CDR2 YYNGEE. Between the trimmed V and J ends, which lost 4 bases and 9 bases, there was a span of 14 bases. This CDR3 reads CASSPQDYNNVLTF. The CDR3 DNA is TGTGCCAGCAGCCCTCAGGATTACAACAACGTCCTGACTTTC.

Turning to this clone: Sequence at one end of the junction differs from germline and may be a read error. The rearrangement joins TRBV28 to TRBJ2-7; the D gene is possibly TRBD2 (5 bases). The CDR3 is made up of 12 amino acids. Germline CDR1 MDHEN, CDR2 SYDVKM. The CDR3 coding sequence is TGTGCCAGCAGTTTAGGCGGGTACACCCTGGCCTTC. Amino acids: CASSLGGYTLAF.

The chain combines TRBV5-4 with TRBJ2-7, with a possible D match to TRBD2 (5 bases). V lost 4 bases and J 4 bases, leaving 18 bases between the germline ends. The CDR3 is made up of 15 amino acids. Per germline, CDR1 SGHNT and CDR2 YYREEE (reference sequence). The CDR3 is CASSLPAADRYEQYF. DNA for the CDR3: TGTGCCAGCAGCCTCCCCGCAGCGGACCGATACGAGCAGTACTTC.

This chain joins TRBV14 and TRBJ1-2; possible D gene TRBD1, 6 bases. V gave up 1 base and J gave up 2 bases, with 17 bases separating them. The CDR3 length is 17 residues. Per the germline V gene, CDR1 is SGHDN and CDR2 is FVKESK. CDR3 region: CASSQGRQGGVNYGYTF. Written as DNA, the CDR3 is TGTGCCAGCAGCCAAGGGAGGCAAGGGGGTGTAAACTATGGCTACACCTTC.

The chain combines TRBV27 with TRBJ2-2; D uncertain. Trimming removed 6 bases at V and 2 bases at J, with 13 bases between. Germline assignment: CDR1 MNHEY and CDR2 SMNVEV (reference sequence). This CDR3 is built from 15 residues. DNA for the CDR3: TGTGCCAGCAGCCTCAACAGTGGTAACACCGGGGAGCTGTTTTTT. It codes for CASSLNSGNTGELFF.

This chain connects TRBV15 to TRBJ2-1, with 7 nucleotides matching TRBD2. This CDR3 has 16 amino acids. The germline gives CDR1 LNHNV, CDR2 YYDKDF (reference sequence). Germline trimming cut 0 bases from V and 8 bases from J; bases unmatched to any gene: 10. DNA for the CDR3: TGTGCCACCAGCAGAGATGGGGGGGTCCCAGGACATGAGCAGTTCTTC. Translating gives CATSRDGGVPGHEQFF.

This clone was recorded a few times. The chain carries TRBV6-1 and TRBJ1-1; tentative D call: TRBD1 (6 bases). Germline V gives CDR1 MNHNS, CDR2 SASEGT. This CDR3 comprises 15 residues. V gave up 0 bases and J gave up 3 bases, with 11 bases separating them. CDR3 loop: CASSEALDSHTEAFF. CDR3 nucleotides: TGTGCCAGCAGTGAAGCCTTGGACAGCCACACTGAAGCTTTCTTT.

The CDR3 region is CASSLVGGTEAFF. The CDR3 region has the DNA TGTGCCAGCAGCTTAGTCGGGGGCACTGAAGCTTTCTTT. This chain connects TRBV11-3 to TRBJ1-1; perhaps TRBD1 as D (5 bases). Germline V lookup: CDR1 SGHNT, CDR2 YENEEA. V shed 1 base and J shed 4 bases, with 7 bases lying between them. CDR3 size: 13 residues.